This T cell receptor beta chain was observed in a study of technical replicates of blood from a handful of donors. Profiled with immunoSEQ multiplex PCR; TCRdb holds only in-frame clones, not every one. The data contain tens of thousands of clones, approximately 94% of them seen just once; the ten biggest clones take up 0.2% to 0.3%. Trimming pared 4 bases from V and 9 bases from J, leaving 10 bases between. Germline V CDR1 and CDR2: LGHNT, FRNRAP. The CDR3 totals 12 residues. What was sequenced was T cells isolated from PBMCs. This TCR was recovered from a human donor in good health. J is TRBJ2-1 and V is TRBV12-5; possible D gene TRBD1, 5 bases. The CDR3 spells CASGSRVGEQFF. The CDR3 DNA sequence: TGTGCTAGTGGTTCCAGGGTGGGTGAGCAGTTCTTC.